This T cell receptor beta chain stems from a study of blood T cell repertoires in COVID-19. The CDR3 consists of 15 residues. Germline V CDR1 and CDR2: SEHNR, FQNEAQ (reference sequence). Losses at the gene ends were 1 base for V and 2 bases for J; bases not matched to a gene: 2. Measured with immunoSEQ multiplex PCR; TCRdb has only the in-frame clones, and not every one. The sample yields approximately 440,000 clones, 90% seen once. This clone was seen once. The V and J genes are TRBV7-9 and TRBJ2-7; 10 bases map to TRBD2. This receptor was identified in a man aged 18 to 30 who had recovered from COVID-19. The sequenced sample was PBMCs or T cells enriched from blood (not recorded which). CDR3 amino acids: CASSLEAGGPYEQYF. As DNA, the CDR3 is TGTGCCAGCAGCTTAGAAGCGGGAGGGCCCTACGAGCAGTACTTC.